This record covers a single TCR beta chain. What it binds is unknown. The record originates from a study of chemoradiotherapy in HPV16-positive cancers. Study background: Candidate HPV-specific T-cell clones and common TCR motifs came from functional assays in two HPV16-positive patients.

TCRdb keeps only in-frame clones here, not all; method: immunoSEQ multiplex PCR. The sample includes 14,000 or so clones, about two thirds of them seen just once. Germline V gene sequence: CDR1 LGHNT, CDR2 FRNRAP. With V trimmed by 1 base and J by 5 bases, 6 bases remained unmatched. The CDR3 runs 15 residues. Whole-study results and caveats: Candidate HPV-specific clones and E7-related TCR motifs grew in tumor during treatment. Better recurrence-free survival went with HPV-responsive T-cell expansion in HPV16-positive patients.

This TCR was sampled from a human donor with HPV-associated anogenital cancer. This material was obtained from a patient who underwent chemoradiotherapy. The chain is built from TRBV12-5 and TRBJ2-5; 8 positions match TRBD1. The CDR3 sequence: CASGLGQGFRETQYF. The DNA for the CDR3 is TGTGCTAGTGGTTTGGGACAGGGGTTCAGGGAGACCCAGTACTTC.